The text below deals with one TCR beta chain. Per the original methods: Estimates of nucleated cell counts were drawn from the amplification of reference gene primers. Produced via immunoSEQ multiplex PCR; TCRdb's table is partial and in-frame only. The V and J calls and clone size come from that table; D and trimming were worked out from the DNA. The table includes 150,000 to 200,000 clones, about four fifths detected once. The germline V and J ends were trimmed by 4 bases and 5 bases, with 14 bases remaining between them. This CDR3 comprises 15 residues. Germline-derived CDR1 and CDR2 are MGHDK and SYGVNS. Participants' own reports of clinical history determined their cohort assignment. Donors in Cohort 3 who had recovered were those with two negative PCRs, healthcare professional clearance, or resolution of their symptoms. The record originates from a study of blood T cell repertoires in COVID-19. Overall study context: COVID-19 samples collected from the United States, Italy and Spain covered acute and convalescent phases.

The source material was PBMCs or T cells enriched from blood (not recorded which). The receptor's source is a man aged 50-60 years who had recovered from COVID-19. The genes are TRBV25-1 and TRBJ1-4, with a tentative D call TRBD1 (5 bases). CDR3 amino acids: CASSGGLLLNEKLFF. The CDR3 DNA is TGTGCCAGCAGTGGGGGACTCCTACTAAATGAAAAACTGTTTTTT.